One and the same sample provided the 18 T cell receptor beta chains below, sequenced in a study of blood T cells in healthy people across ages. PCR was performed a second time for about 6 to 12 cycles using a sample-barcoded 5' primer and a J-beta primer mix. MiXCR, applied by TCRdb to the 5' RACE reads, yields one record per CDR3 protein. The sample records some 1,800,000 distinct CDR3 sequences, roughly 43% being singletons. The specimen sequenced was blood. Receptors were obtained from a human donor in good health.

This clonotype was observed a single time. The chain uses TRBV20-1 and TRBJ2-5, with D possibly being TRBD2 (5 bases). V lost 3 bases and J 5 bases, leaving 16 bases between the germline ends. This CDR3 region has 14 residues. The V gene's germline CDR1 is DFQATT and CDR2 SNEGSKA (reference sequence). Here the CDR3 reads CSASSVSRRETQYF. In nucleotides, the CDR3 is TGCAGTGCTAGTAGTGTGTCCAGGAGGGAGACCCAGTACTTC.

The chain couples TRBV20-1 to TRBJ2-3; 9 nucleotides agree with TRBD2. The germline gives CDR1 DFQATT, CDR2 SNEGSKA (reference sequence). The CDR3 totals 15 residues. Trimming removed 6 bases from V and 2 bases from J; junction bases left unmatched: 9. The CDR3 DNA follows: TGCAGTGCCCCTCCTCTAGCGGGGTTCACAGATACGCAGTATTTT. Its translation: CSAPPLAGFTDTQYF.

The chain couples TRBV7-9 to TRBJ2-3; D unclear. Trimming removed 2 bases at V and 1 base at J, with 10 bases between. There are 15 residues in the CDR3. CDR1 SEHNR and CDR2 FQNEAQ come from the germline V gene (reference sequence). CDR3 sequence (DNA): TGTGCCAGCAGCTTATCGTGGCAGGGCACAGATACGCAGTATTTT. It codes for CASSLSWQGTDTQYF.

This clonotype was seen many times. This sequence joins TRBV25-1 and TRBJ2-7, with TRBD1 matching 8 bases. The CDR3 has 14 amino acids. With 5 bases clipped from V and 5 bases from J, the junction kept 8 bases outside the gene matches. The germline V gene encodes CDR1 MGHDK and CDR2 SYGVNS. The CDR3 nucleotides are TGTGCCAGCAGTCCCCGGACAGGGAGCCACGAGCAGTACTTC. Translation gives CASSPRTGSHEQYF.

This clonotype appeared a few times. The chain links TRBV6-2 or TRBV6-3 to TRBJ1-3, with no clear D. Trimming shortened V by 7 bases and J by 2 bases, and 21 bases separated the two germline ends. CDR1 MNHEY and CDR2 SVGEGT come from the germline V gene. The CDR3 is made up of 17 amino acids. The CDR3: CASTYRLILAPGNTIYF. In nucleotides, the CDR3 is TGTGCCAGCACCTATCGCCTTATCCTCGCTCCTGGAAACACCATATATTTT.

The genes are TRBV7-6 and TRBJ1-5; tentatively, D is TRBD1 (5 bases). Trimming took 0 bases from V and 6 from J, leaving 18 bases between them. Germline V gives CDR1 SGHVS, CDR2 FNYEAQ. The CDR3 totals 17 residues. In DNA form, the CDR3 reads TGTGCCAGCAGCTTAGCGGGGGGACCCGGAGACGGTCAGCCCCAGCATTTT. Residues: CASSLAGGPGDGQPQHF. Full variable domain (missing parts from reference TRBV7-6 and TRBJ1-5): GAGVSQSPRYKVTKRGQDVALRCDPISGHVSLYWYRQALGQGPEFLTYFNYEAQQDKSGLPNDRFSAERPEGSISTLTIQRTEQRDSAMYRCASSLAGGPGDGQPQHFGDGTRLSIL.

V usage is TRBV6-5 and J usage is TRBJ1-6; D gene ambiguous. The germline CDR1 and CDR2 sequences are MNHEY and SVGAGI. The length of the CDR3 is 14 residues. V lost 0 bases to trimming and J lost 13 bases, with 13 bases between them. The CDR3 DNA follows: TGTGCCAGCAGTTACTCCGGCCTACCTTCGCCCCTCCACTTT. Protein product: CASSYSGLPSPLHF.

This chain connects TRBV3-1 to TRBJ2-4; 7 bases are shared with TRBD1. The DNA end is more similar to TRBJ2-5, so the J call may be wrong. The CDR3 is 16 residues long. Germline V CDR1 and CDR2: LGHDT, YNNKEL (reference sequence). DNA of the CDR3: TGTGCCAGCAGCCTCTTCCGGGACAGTATGAAAGAGACCCAGTACTTC. Its translation: CASSLFRDSMKETQYF.

This clonotype was seen more than once but under ten times. The chain has TRBV20-1 and TRBJ2-3; no definite D call. CDR3 length equals 14 residues. The ends were cut back, 3 bases at V and 1 base at J, with 11 bases in the middle. The V gene's germline CDR1 is DFQATT and CDR2 SNEGSKA (reference sequence). CDR3 in amino acids: CSASKVYRTDTQYF. CDR3 DNA: TGCAGTGCTAGTAAGGTCTACCGCACAGATACGCAGTATTTT.

The chain combines TRBV5-1 with TRBJ2-7; D unclear. The CDR3 runs 14 residues. The germline V gene encodes CDR1 SGHRS and CDR2 YFSETQ. V gave up 0 bases and J gave up 1 base, with 8 bases separating them. CDR3 sequence (DNA): TGCGCCAGCAGCTTGGAGTACGGATCCTACGAGCAGTACTTC. Translated: CASSLEYGSYEQYF. Full variable domain (remainder filled in from reference TRBV5-1 and TRBJ2-7): KAGVTQTPRYLIKTRGQQVTLSCSPISGHRSVSWYQQTPGQGLQFLFEYFSETQRNKGNFPGRFSGRQFSNSRSEMNVSTLELGDSALYLCASSLEYGSYEQYFGPGTRLTVT.

This clonotype was counted between two and nine times. The chain uses TRBV7-9 and TRBJ2-3; D unclear. The CDR3 sequence is 15 residues long. Trimming pared 5 bases from V and 2 bases from J, leaving 14 bases between. Germline values: CDR1 SEHNR, CDR2 FQNEAQ (reference sequence). CDR3 DNA sequence: TGTGCCAGCAGCCCGCCCACAGACACCACAGATACGCAGTATTTT. Protein sequence: CASSPPTDTTDTQYF.

The chain uses TRBV12-3 or TRBV12-4 and TRBJ2-3; a weak D match, TRBD2 (5 bases). V was pared by 5 bases and J by 6 bases, with 9 bases between. The CDR3 loop spans 12 amino acids. The chain's CDR3 is CASSGELDTQYF. The CDR3 coding sequence is TGTGCCAGCAGTGGGGAGCTTGATACGCAGTATTTT.

This clonotype was counted between two and nine times. This chain connects TRBV2 to TRBJ2-5; the D is unclear. The CDR3 loop spans 11 amino acids. Trimming shortened V by 7 bases and J by 4 bases, and 7 bases separated the two germline ends. Germline-derived CDR1 and CDR2 are SNHLY and FYNNEI. CDR3 sequence reads: CASKKRETQYF. In nucleotides, the CDR3 is TGTGCCAGCAAAAAGCGAGAGACCCAGTACTTC.

This clonotype was seen more than once but under ten times. The gene calls are TRBV18 and TRBJ1-2, with TRBD1 as a possible D gene (6 bases). The germline V gene has CDR1 KGHSH and CDR2 LQKENI. The CDR3 contains 14 residues. V was cut by 9 bases and J by 1 base, with 15 bases left in between. This chain's CDR3 is CASSRTESNYGYTF. For the CDR3, the DNA is TGTGCCAGTTCGAGGACAGAGAGTAACTATGGCTACACCTTC.

The chain joins TRBV4-2 to TRBJ2-7; possibly TRBD2 for D (7 bases). The CDR3 has 16 residues. Trimming took off 1 base at V and 4 bases at J, with 17 bases between the two ends. Germline V CDR1 and CDR2: LGHNA, YNFKEQ. The CDR3, as DNA: TGTGCCAGCAGCCAAGTCGGGGGGCAGGGAGAATACGAGCAGTACTTC. This sequence encodes CASSQVGGQGEYEQYF.

This clonotype occurred a few times. The chain links TRBV7-2 to TRBJ2-1; 11 positions agree with TRBD2. V was clipped by 3 bases and J by 7 bases; unmatched bases: 11. The CDR3 has 17 residues. Germline-derived CDR1 and CDR2 are SGHTA and FQGNSA. In nucleotides, the CDR3 is TGTGCCAGCAGCTTGGGGAGTAGCGGGGGGGCGGAGAATGAGCAGTTCTTC. It translates to CASSLGSSGGAENEQFF.

The chain couples TRBV11-1 to TRBJ2-5; no clear D. The assigned J gene may be wrong: the sequence end matches TRBJ2-7 better. Germline V gene lookup returns CDR1 SGHAT and CDR2 FQDESV (reference sequence). The CDR3 consists of 14 residues. CDR3 residues: CASSLVPAMGEQYF. In nucleotides, the CDR3 is TGTGCCAGCAGCTTAGTACCGGCCATGGGCGAGCAGTACTTC.

V is TRBV7-2 and J is TRBJ2-7; 9 bases fit TRBD2. The CDR3 extends over 15 amino acids. With V trimmed by 2 bases and J by 3 bases, 5 bases remained unmatched. CDR1 SGHTA and CDR2 FQGNSA come from the germline V gene. The CDR3, as DNA: TGTGCCAGCAGCTTAAAGGCTAGCGGGGACTACGAGCAGTACTTC. It translates to CASSLKASGDYEQYF.